Described below is a single T cell receptor (beta chain) sequence and its context. The data originate from a study of control samples from healthy donors and cancer patients. Assay used: immunoSEQ multiplex PCR; TCRdb lists only in-frame clones, some missing. The table shows some 100,000 clones, with 90% occurring only once. This CDR3 contains 17 residues. The V and J ends lost 4 bases and 4 bases, in that order; junction bases with no gene match: 14. Germline V CDR1 and CDR2: SQVTM, ANQGSEA. Material for sequencing was blood. This TCR came from a human donor in good health. The donor label of this sample is uncertain. The chain combines TRBV29-1 with TRBJ2-1; the match to TRBD1 covers 9 bases. In DNA form, the CDR3 reads TGCAGCGTTGGTCAAAAATTACAGGGGGCCATATACAATGAGCAGTTCTTC. It specifies CSVGQKLQGAIYNEQFF.